This T cell receptor (beta chain) originates from a study of T cell repertoires in cytomegalovirus infection. For the study at large: TCR beta signatures that were public indicated CMV infection and matching HLA type. General observations from the study: HLA-C-restricted CMV clonotypes gave the most frequent clonotype in two of eight donors. Cumulative frequency of public TCR beta families picked out carriers of CMV plus the relevant HLA.

As regards this clonotype: The antigen is undetermined.

TCRdb itself ran the reads through MiXCR, one entry per CDR3 protein. Found here are hundreds of thousands of distinct CDR3 sequences, more than 20% of them singletons; the top ten hold 7.5% to 9%. CDR1 is SGHVS, CDR2 FQNEAQ, per germline. This CDR3 region has 16 residues. V was clipped by 5 bases and J by 6 bases; unmatched bases: 8. Material for sequencing was CD8+ T cells from PBMCs. The receptor comes from a human donor in good health (CMV status not recorded). Some clones in this sample may be carry-over from other donors' samples. The V and J genes are TRBV7-8 and TRBJ2-1; 12 bases are shared with TRBD2. DNA of the CDR3: TGTGCCAGCAGCACGACTAGCGGGGGACTTCTCAATGAGCAGTTCTTC. Encoded protein: CASSTTSGGLLNEQFF.